The 17 T cell receptor beta chains below come from one sample, sequenced in a study of graft-versus-host responses after intestinal transplantation. These receptors' antigens are unknown. Data came from immunoSEQ multiplex PCR; TCRdb stores just in-frame clones and leaves some out. The sample has approximately 89,000 clones, around 90% seen once. This material consisted of unstimulated CD4+ T cells sorted from spleen or lymph node cells, taken before intestinal transplant. These receptors all come from a human donor who received an intestinal transplant.

The chain employs TRBV5-1 and TRBJ1-1, with D perhaps TRBD1 (6 bases). Germline assignment: CDR1 SGHRS and CDR2 YFSETQ. This CDR3 region has 15 residues. V shed 7 bases and J shed 0 bases, with 16 bases lying between them. The CDR3 nucleotides read TGCGCCAGCCGAAGGACAGCAAGGATGAACACTGAAGCTTTCTTT. It codes for CASRRTARMNTEAFF.

V usage is TRBV5-1 and J usage is TRBJ2-5; weak D call: TRBD1 (6 bases). TRBJ2-7 explains the end of the DNA better; the J call may be wrong. The germline CDR1 and CDR2 sequences are SGHRS and YFSETQ. This CDR3 is built from 14 residues. The CDR3 sequence is CASSRDTLSYEQYF. The CDR3 nucleotides read TGCGCCAGCAGCCGGGACACCCTCTCCTACGAGCAGTACTTC.

This clone was counted a single time. The rearrangement joins TRBV5-6 to TRBJ2-5; TRBD1 is a possible D gene (5 bases). The CDR3 totals 16 residues. Trimming stripped 0 bases from V and 4 bases from J, with 16 bases between. CDR1 SGHDT and CDR2 YYEEEE come from the germline V gene. CDR3 region: CASSLGLGAKGETQYF. For the CDR3, the DNA is TGTGCCAGCAGCTTGGGGTTAGGGGCTAAGGGAGAGACCCAGTACTTC.

The rearrangement uses TRBV6-4 and TRBJ2-3; 10 nucleotides line up with TRBD2. With 4 bases clipped from V and 3 bases from J, the junction kept 4 bases outside the gene matches. CDR3 length: 15 amino acids. Germline V gives CDR1 MRHNA, CDR2 SNTAGT. The chain's CDR3 is CASSVLAGGTDTQYF. For the CDR3, the DNA is TGTGCCAGCAGTGTCTTAGCGGGAGGAACAGATACGCAGTATTTT.

The chain recombines TRBV7-7 with TRBJ2-5; 7 positions match TRBD2. CDR1 and CDR2 (germline): SSHAT, FNYEAQ (reference sequence). The J segment lost 1 base and the V segment lost 6 bases, leaving 2 bases of the junction unmatched. The CDR3 is 13 amino acids. The CDR3, as DNA: TGTGCCAGCAGTTCGGGGGGCCAAGAGACCCAGTACTTC. Its protein product is CASSSGGQETQYF.

V gene TRBV11-2 combines with J gene TRBJ2-7, with D perhaps TRBD1 (6 bases). Per germline, CDR1 SGHAT and CDR2 FQNNGV. With 7 bases removed from V and 5 bases from J, the gap between germline ends came to 18 bases. The length of the CDR3 is 14 residues. CDR3 sequence reads: CASNVVGASDEQYF. The DNA for the CDR3 is TGTGCCAGCAACGTCGTGGGGGCTTCGGACGAGCAGTACTTC.

The chain combines TRBV11-2 with TRBJ1-2; D not certain. Germline V lookup: CDR1 SGHAT, CDR2 FQNNGV. CDR3 length equals 13 residues. V was trimmed by 3 bases and J by 4 bases, leaving 9 bases between them. The CDR3 DNA follows: TGTGCCAGCAGCTTCAAACTTAGCTATGGCTACACCTTC. Translated: CASSFKLSYGYTF.

V usage is TRBV19 and J usage is TRBJ1-1; 9 positions agree with TRBD1. V shed 10 bases and J 0 bases; nucleotides not matched to a gene: 9. The CDR3 has 15 amino acids. CDR1 and CDR2 (germline): LNHDA, SQIVND (reference sequence). The DNA of the CDR3 is TGTGCCACCAAGACAGGGGGTAACATGAACACTGAAGCTTTCTTT. Translated: CATKTGGNMNTEAFF.

The chain links TRBV28 to TRBJ2-7, with 7 bases fitting TRBD1. J was trimmed by 5 bases and V by 7 bases; bases with no gene match: 8. Germline assignment: CDR1 MDHEN and CDR2 SYDVKM. The CDR3 has 13 amino acids. The CDR3 is CASTSGQKDEQYF. Here the CDR3 DNA reads TGTGCCAGCACATCGGGACAGAAAGACGAGCAGTACTTC.

This chain joins TRBV5-1 and TRBJ2-3; D possibly corresponds to TRBD2 (5 bases). The CDR3 is 15 residues long. Trimming cost V 0 bases and J 0 bases, with 8 bases left between them. Germline V gene data show CDR1 as SGHRS and CDR2 as YFSETQ. CDR3 in amino acids: CASSLVRTSTDTQYF. CDR3 coding DNA: TGCGCCAGCAGCTTGGTACGGACTAGCACAGATACGCAGTATTTT. The full variable domain, with the rest looked up from reference TRBV5-1 and TRBJ2-3, is KAGVTQTPRYLIKTRGQQVTLSCSPISGHRSVSWYQQTPGQGLQFLFEYFSETQRNKGNFPGRFSGRQFSNSRSEMNVSTLELGDSALYLCASSLVRTSTDTQYFGPGTRLTVL.

In this sample, this clone turned up a few times. The rearrangement links TRBV6-1 to TRBJ1-2; 7 bases map to TRBD1. The CDR3 covers 14 residues. CDR1 and CDR2 from the germline V gene are MNHNS and SASEGT. Unmatched junction bases numbered 7, after V lost 7 bases and J lost 2 bases. In DNA, the CDR3 is TGTGCCAGCACCCTCAGGGGGTTGAACTATGGCTACACCTTC. Its protein is CASTLRGLNYGYTF.

The chain couples TRBV30 to TRBJ2-6; 8 positions agree with TRBD1. CDR1 is GTSNPN, CDR2 SVGIG, per germline (reference sequence). The CDR3 totals 15 residues. The CDR3 spells CAGGQGVSGANVLTF. CDR3 nucleotide sequence: TGTGCGGGAGGACAGGGAGTATCTGGGGCCAACGTCCTGACTTTC.

The gene calls are TRBV5-1 and TRBJ2-5; 7 bases map to TRBD2. This CDR3 spans 12 amino acids. The germline V gene encodes CDR1 SGHRS and CDR2 YFSETQ. Trimming took 4 bases from V and 5 from J; bases not matched to a gene: 2. The CDR3 nucleotides read TGCGCCAGCAGCGGGGGAGGGGAGACCCAGTACTTC. Residues: CASSGGGETQYF.

The chain couples TRBV6-1 to TRBJ2-2, with 10 nucleotides matching TRBD2. The V segment lost 2 bases and the J segment 6 bases; nucleotides outside the gene matches: 6. The CDR3 runs to 16 residues. The germline V gene encodes CDR1 MNHNS and CDR2 SASEGT. The chain's CDR3 is CASSETPSGSSGELFF. The CDR3 DNA is TGTGCCAGCAGTGAAACCCCTAGCGGGAGCTCCGGGGAGCTGTTTTTT.

J is TRBJ2-5 and V is TRBV2; D possibly corresponds to TRBD1 (5 bases). The germline V gene has CDR1 SNHLY and CDR2 FYNNEI. V lost 5 bases, J lost 2 bases, and 9 bases lay in between. CDR3 length equals 13 residues. CDR3 sequence reads: CASSMTVQETQYF. CDR3 nucleotides: TGTGCCAGCAGTATGACAGTGCAAGAGACCCAGTACTTC. The entire variable domain, with the rest obtained from reference TRBV2 and TRBJ2-5, is as follows: EPEVTQTPSHQVTQMGQEVILRCVPISNHLYFYWYRQILGQKVEFLVSFYNNEISEKSEIFDDQFSVERPDGSNFTLKIRSTKLEDSAMYFCASSMTVQETQYFGPGTRLLVL.

CDR3 sequence (DNA): TGTGCCAGCAGCTCACCCCGGCCTAGCGGGAGTTCCGCCTACGAGCAGTACTTC. It encodes CASSSPRPSGSSAYEQYF. V is TRBV7-2 and J is TRBJ2-7; TRBD2 agrees at 10 bases. CDR1 and CDR2 from the germline V gene are SGHTA and FQGNSA. V was pared by 4 bases and J by 2 bases, with 14 bases of the junction left unmatched. This CDR3 has 18 residues.

The chain combines TRBV6-6 with TRBJ1-2; TRBD1 might be the D (5 bases). The germline V and J ends were trimmed by 2 bases and 3 bases, with 10 bases remaining between them. Germline V gene lookup returns CDR1 MNHNY and CDR2 SVGAGI (reference sequence). This CDR3 is 14 amino acids long. The CDR3 sequence is CASSYPGVDYGYTF. DNA for the CDR3: TGTGCCAGCAGTTACCCGGGGGTGGACTATGGCTACACCTTC.